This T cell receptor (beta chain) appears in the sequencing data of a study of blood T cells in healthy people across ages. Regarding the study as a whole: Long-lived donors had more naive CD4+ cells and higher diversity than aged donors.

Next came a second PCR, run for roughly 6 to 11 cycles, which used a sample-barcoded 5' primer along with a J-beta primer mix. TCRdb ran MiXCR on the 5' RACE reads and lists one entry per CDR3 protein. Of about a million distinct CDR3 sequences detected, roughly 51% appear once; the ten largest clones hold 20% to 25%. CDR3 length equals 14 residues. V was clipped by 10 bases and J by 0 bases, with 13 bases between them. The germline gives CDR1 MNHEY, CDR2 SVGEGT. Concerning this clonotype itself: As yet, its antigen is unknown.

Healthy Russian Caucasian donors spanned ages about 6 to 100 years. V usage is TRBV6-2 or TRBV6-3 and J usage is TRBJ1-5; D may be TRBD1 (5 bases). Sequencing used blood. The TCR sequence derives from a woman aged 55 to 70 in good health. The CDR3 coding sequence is TGTGCCACGGGACGGGCCTCTAGCAATCAGCCCCAGCATTTT. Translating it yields CATGRASSNQPQHF.